The text below deals with one T cell receptor (beta chain). This sample is drawn from a study of cytomegalovirus exposure and HLA in healthy donors. Primers: 60 Vbeta forward and 13 Jbeta reverse. Profiling relied on immunoSEQ multiplex PCR, and the TCRdb table lists in-frame clones only, not all of them. The sample includes around 190,000 clones, approximately 79% seen only once; the top ten take approximately 4.7%. There are 16 residues in the CDR3. Deletions cut 0 bases from V and 1 base from J, with 11 bases between. Germline V gene sequence: CDR1 MNHEY, CDR2 SVGAGI. The chain uses TRBV6-5 and TRBJ2-3, with D possibly matching TRBD1 (6 bases). This TCR came from a woman aged 25 to 45 in good health and CMV-seropositive. Source material: PBMCs. The CDR3 loop is CASSYSSGARTDTQYF. CDR3 nucleotides: TGTGCCAGCAGTTACTCGTCAGGGGCCCGCACAGATACGCAGTATTTT.